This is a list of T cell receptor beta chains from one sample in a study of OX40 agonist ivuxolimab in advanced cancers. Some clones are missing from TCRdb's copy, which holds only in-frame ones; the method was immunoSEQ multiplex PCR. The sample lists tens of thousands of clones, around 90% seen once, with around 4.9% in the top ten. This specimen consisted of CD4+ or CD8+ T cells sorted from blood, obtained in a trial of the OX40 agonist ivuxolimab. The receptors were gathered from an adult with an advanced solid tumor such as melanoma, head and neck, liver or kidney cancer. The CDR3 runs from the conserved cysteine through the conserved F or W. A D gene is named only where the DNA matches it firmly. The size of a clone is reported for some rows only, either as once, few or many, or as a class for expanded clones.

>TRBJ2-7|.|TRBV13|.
TGTGCCAGCAATCAAGGTCACAACGAGCAGTACTTC
CASNQGHNEQYF
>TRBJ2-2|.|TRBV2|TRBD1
TGTGCCAGCAGGAGGACAGGGTCCGGGGAGCTGTTTTTT
CASRRTGSGELFF
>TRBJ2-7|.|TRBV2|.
TGTGCCAGCACCGACCGGGGTCAAGCCTACGAGCAGTACTTC
CASTDRGQAYEQYF
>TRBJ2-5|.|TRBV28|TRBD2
TGTGCCAGCAGTCTACTAGCGGGTACAGAGACCCAGTACTTC
CASSLLAGTETQYF
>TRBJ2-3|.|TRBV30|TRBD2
TGTGCCTTCTCCGGGACTAGCGGCACAGATACGCAGTATTTT
CAFSGTSGTDTQYF
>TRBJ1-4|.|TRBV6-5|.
TGTGCCAGCAGTAACACCCCCAGGTTTAATGAAAAACTGTTTTTT
CASSNTPRFNEKLFF
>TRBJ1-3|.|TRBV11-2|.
TGTGCCAGCAGCTTAAGTTTGACCGGAACTTTCGGAAACACCATATATTTT
CASSLSLTGTFGNTIYF
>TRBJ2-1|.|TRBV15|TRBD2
TGTGCCACCAGCAGAGATCGGCTAGCGGGGATGGATGAGCAGTTCTTC
CATSRDRLAGMDEQFF
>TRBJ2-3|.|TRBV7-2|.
TGTGCCAGCAGCTTAGCCCTTGCAGATACGCAGTATTTT
CASSLALADTQYF
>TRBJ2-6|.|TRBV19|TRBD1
TGTGCCAGTAGTATAGACGGGGACAGCCGCTCTGGGGCCAACGTCCTGACTTTC
CASSIDGDSRSGANVLTF
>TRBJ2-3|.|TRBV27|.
TGTGCCAGCAGTTTTGAGGTGGCAGATACGCAGTATTTT
CASSFEVADTQYF
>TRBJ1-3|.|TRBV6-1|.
TGTGCCAGCAGTCAGCAGATGTTCTCTGGAAACACCATATATTTT
CASSQQMFSGNTIYF
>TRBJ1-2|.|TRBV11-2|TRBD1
TGTGCCAGCAGCCAGGGGGTTTTGAACTATGGCTACACCTTC
CASSQGVLNYGYTF
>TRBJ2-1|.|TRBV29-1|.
TGCAGCGTTGAGCTACTATGGAATGAGCAGTTCTTC
CSVELLWNEQFF
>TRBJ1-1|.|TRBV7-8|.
TGTGCCAGCAGCTCACGCGGATACACAGGTTTACGATTAGCTGAAGCTTTCTTT
CASSSRGYTGLRLAEAFF
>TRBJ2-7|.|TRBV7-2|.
TGTGCCAGCAGCCCTATTGGGGCCGTTACCTACGAGCAGTACTTC
CASSPIGAVTYEQYF
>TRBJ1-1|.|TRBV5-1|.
TGCGCCAGCAGACTTACAGAGAGCACTGAAGCTTTCTTT
CASRLTESTEAFF
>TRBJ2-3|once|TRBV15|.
TGTGCCACCAGCTCAGGCAGCACAGATACGCAGTATTTT
CATSSGSTDTQYF
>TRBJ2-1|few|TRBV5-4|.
TGTGCCAGCAGACAGGGCGGATCCTACAATGAGCAGTTCTTC
CASRQGGSYNEQFF
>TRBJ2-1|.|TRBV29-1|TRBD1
TGCAGCGTTGAAGGGGACAGGAGGGCCAATGAGCAGTTCTTC
CSVEGDRRANEQFF
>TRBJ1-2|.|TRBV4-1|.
TGCGCCAGCACCGGGGCGGGGCGCTACTATGGCTACACCTTC
CASTGAGRYYGYTF
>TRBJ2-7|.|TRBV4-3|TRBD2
TGCGCCAGCAGCCAAGAATACGGACTAGCGGGACTTTTCAACGAGCAGTACTTC
CASSQEYGLAGLFNEQYF
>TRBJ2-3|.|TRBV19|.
TGTGCCAGTAGTGCCCGGCGGGGCCCAGATACGCAGTATTTT
CASSARRGPDTQYF
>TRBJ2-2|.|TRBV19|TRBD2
TGTGCCAGTAGTGGGAGACTAGCGGGAGGCCCCGGGGAGCTGTTTTTT
CASSGRLAGGPGELFF
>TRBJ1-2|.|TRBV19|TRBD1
TGTGCCAGTAGGGGATCGGACAGGGGGCTTGGTGGCTACACCTTC
CASRGSDRGLGGYTF
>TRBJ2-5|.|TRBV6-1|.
TGTGCCACTGCTCCCCCACAGAAAACACAAGAGACCCAGTACTTC
CATAPPQKTQETQYF
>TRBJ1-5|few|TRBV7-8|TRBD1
TGTGCCAGCAGCCTGACAGGGATCAAGGGGCCCCAGCATTTT
CASSLTGIKGPQHF
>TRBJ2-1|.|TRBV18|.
TGTGCCAGCTCACCACCGGGGGTGGGTTACAATGAGCAGTTCTTC
CASSPPGVGYNEQFF
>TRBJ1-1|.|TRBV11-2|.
TGTGCCAGCAACTTAGCCGCCGGTAGGGAGAACACTGAAGCTTTCTTT
CASNLAAGRENTEAFF
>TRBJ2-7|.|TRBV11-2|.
TGTGCCAGCAGCTTATATACGGGGAGCTCCTACGAGCAGTACTTC
CASSLYTGSSYEQYF
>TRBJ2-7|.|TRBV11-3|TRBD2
TGTGCCAGCAGCGCGACCCCCCTAGCGGGACACGAGCAGTACTTC
CASSATPLAGHEQYF
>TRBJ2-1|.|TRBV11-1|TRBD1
TGTGCCAGCAGCCCCCAGGGACAGAGTTACAATGAGCAGTTCTTC
CASSPQGQSYNEQFF
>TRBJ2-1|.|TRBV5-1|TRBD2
TGCGCCAGCGCCCGTGACAGGACAAGTAGCGGGAGTTTTAACAATGAGCAGTTCTTC
CASARDRTSSGSFNNEQFF
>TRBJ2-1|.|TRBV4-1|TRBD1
TGCGCCAGCAGCCAGGACCGACAGGGGTACAATGAGCAGTTCTTC
CASSQDRQGYNEQFF
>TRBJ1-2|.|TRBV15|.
TGTGCCACCAGCAGAGGGGCAGGGCTGCATGGCTACACCTTC
CATSRGAGLHGYTF
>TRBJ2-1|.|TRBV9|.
TGTGCCAGCAGCATCTTCGGGGGTATACTCGGCGATGAGCAGTTCTTC
CASSIFGGILGDEQFF
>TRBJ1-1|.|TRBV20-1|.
TGCAGTGCTAGTTGGGGCACTGAAGCTTTCTTT
CSASWGTEAFF
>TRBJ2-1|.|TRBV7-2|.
TGTGCCAGCAGCTATCTACAAGGGGTTATGGATGAGCAGTTCTTC
CASSYLQGVMDEQFF
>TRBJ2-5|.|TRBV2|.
TGTGCCAGCAGACAGGGCGGGGAGACCCAGTACTTC
CASRQGGETQYF
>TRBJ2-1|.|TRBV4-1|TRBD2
TGCGCCAGCTCCCGGGGGGGGCGCGGCGGGCCGGAATCCTACAATGAGCAGTTCTTC
CASSRGGRGGPESYNEQFF
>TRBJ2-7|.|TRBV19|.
TGTGCCAGTAGTATTACATCGGGAAGACCCTACGAGCAGTACTTC
CASSITSGRPYEQYF
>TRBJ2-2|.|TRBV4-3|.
TGCGCCAGCAGCCAAGGACAGGTACCCCCCGGGGAGCTGTTTTTT
CASSQGQVPPGELFF
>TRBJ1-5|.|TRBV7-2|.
TGTGCCAGCAGCCCCCCAGGGTCCCGGGGTCATCAGCCCCAGCATTTT
CASSPPGSRGHQPQHF
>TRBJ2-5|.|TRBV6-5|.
TGTGCCAGCAAGTTAGGGCCTCGGGAGACCCAGTACTTC
CASKLGPRETQYF
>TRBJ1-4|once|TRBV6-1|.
TGTGCCAGCAGTGAAAGGGGAACTAATGAAAAACTGTTTTTT
CASSERGTNEKLFF
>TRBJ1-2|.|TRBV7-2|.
TGTGCCAGCAGCTTTAGTAGTGGCTACACCTTC
CASSFSSGYTF
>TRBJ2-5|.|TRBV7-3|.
TGTGCCAGCAGCTTAAGGCTTCAAGAGACCCAGTACTTC
CASSLRLQETQYF
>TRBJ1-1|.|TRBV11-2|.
TGTGCCAGCAGCTTCATGCAGGCAAAAGCTTTCTTT
CASSFMQAKAFF
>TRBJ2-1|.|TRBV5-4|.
TGTGCCAGCAGCTCGGGACTGGTAAATGAGCAGTTCTTC
CASSSGLVNEQFF
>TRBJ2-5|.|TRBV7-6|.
TGTGCCAGCAGCTTAAAAGAGACCCAGTACTTC
CASSLKETQYF
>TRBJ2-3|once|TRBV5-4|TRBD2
TGTGCCAGCAGCTTGAAAAAGCGGGAGGGTCCCACAGATACGCAGTATTTT
CASSLKKREGPTDTQYF
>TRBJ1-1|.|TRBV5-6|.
TGTGCCAGCAGCACGAGGGGACCGCAGAACACTGAAGCTTTCTTT
CASSTRGPQNTEAFF
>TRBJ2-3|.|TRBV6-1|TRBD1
TGTGCCAGCAGTGAAGGTTTGGGACAGGGGCCAGATACGCAGTATTTT
CASSEGLGQGPDTQYF
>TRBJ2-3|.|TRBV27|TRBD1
TGTGCCAGCAGTTTGGGGACAGGAATAAATACGCAGTATTTT
CASSLGTGINTQYF
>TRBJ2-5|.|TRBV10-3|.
TGTGCCATCAGCTCCCCCGGAGGGCTAGAGACCCAGTACTTC
CAISSPGGLETQYF
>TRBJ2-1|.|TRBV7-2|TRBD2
TGTGCCAGCAGTTCCCTGGGAGCGGGATCGTGGAATGAGCAGTTCTTC
CASSSLGAGSWNEQFF
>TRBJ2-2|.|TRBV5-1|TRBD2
TGCGCCAGCCGCTCCGGGACTAGAAATACCGGGGAGCTGTTTTTT
CASRSGTRNTGELFF
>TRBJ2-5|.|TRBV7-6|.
TGTGCCAGCAGCTTAGGGCCAGAATCCCGGGAGACCCAGTACTTC
CASSLGPESRETQYF
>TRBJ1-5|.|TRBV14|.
TGTGCCAGCAGCCAAGGGGGGTACAATCAGCCCCAGCATTTT
CASSQGGYNQPQHF
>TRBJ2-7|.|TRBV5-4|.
TGTGCCAGCAGCTCATGGGACGGTCACGAGCAGTACTTC
CASSSWDGHEQYF